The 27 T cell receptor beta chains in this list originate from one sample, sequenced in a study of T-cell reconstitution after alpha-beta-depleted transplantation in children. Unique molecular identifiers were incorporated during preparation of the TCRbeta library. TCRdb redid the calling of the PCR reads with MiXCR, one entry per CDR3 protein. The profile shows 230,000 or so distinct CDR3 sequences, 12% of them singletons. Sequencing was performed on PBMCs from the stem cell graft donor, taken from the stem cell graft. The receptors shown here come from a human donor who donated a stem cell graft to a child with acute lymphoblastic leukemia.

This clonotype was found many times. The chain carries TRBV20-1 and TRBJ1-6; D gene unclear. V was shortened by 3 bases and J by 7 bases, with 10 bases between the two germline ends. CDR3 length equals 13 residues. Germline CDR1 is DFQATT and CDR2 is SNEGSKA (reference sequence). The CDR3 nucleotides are TGCAGTGCTAGCTCACCCGGGAATTCACCCCTCCACTTT. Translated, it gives CSASSPGNSPLHF.

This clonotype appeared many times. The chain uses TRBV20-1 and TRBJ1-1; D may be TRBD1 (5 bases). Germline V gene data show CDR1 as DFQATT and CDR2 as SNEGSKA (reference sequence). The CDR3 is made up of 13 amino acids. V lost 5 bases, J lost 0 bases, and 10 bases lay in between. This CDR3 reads CSAGGRVNTEAFF. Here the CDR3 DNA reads TGCAGTGCTGGGGGTAGGGTGAACACTGAAGCTTTCTTT.

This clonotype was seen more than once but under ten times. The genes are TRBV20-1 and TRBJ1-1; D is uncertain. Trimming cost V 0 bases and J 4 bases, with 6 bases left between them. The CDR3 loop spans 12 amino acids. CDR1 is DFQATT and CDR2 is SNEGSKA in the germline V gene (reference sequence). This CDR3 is CSARDGGTEAFF. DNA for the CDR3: TGCAGTGCTAGAGACGGAGGCACTGAAGCTTTCTTT.

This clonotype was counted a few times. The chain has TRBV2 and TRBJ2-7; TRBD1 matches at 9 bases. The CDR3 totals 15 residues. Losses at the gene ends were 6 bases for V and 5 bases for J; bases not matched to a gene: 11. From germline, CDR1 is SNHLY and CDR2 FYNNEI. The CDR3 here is CASSERQGVSDEQYF. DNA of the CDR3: TGTGCCAGCAGCGAAAGACAGGGGGTCTCGGACGAGCAGTACTTC.

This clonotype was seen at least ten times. CDR3: CASSSTGTGGGYTF. As DNA, the CDR3 is TGTGCCAGCAGCTCGACCGGGACAGGCGGTGGCTACACCTTC. The chain is built from TRBV7-3 and TRBJ1-2; 8 bases are shared with TRBD1. The ends lost 4 bases at V and 7 bases at J; junction bases unmatched: 8. CDR3 size: 14 residues. Germline V lookup: CDR1 SGHTA, CDR2 FQGTGA.

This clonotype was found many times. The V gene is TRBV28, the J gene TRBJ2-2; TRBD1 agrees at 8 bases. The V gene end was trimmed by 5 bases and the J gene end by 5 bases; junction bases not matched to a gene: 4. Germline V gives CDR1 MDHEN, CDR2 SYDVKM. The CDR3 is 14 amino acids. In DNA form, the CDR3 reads TGTGCCAGCAGTCCGGGACAGGCGACCGGGGAGCTGTTTTTT. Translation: CASSPGQATGELFF.

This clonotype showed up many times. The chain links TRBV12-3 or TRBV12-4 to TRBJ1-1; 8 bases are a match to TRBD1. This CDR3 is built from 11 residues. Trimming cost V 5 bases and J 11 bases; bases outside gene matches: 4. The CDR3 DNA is TGTGCCAGCAGTGACAGGGGACCCGCTTTCTTT. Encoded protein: CASSDRGPAFF.

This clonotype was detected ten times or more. CDR3 sequence: CASRSHRVYREKLFF. The CDR3 DNA reads as TGTGCCAGCAGGTCGCACAGGGTGTATCGCGAAAAACTGTTTTTT. V gene TRBV12-3 or TRBV12-4 combines with J gene TRBJ1-4; a possible D gene is TRBD1 (6 bases). The CDR3 is 15 amino acids. The V end was cut by 6 bases, the J end by 8 bases, with 19 bases between.

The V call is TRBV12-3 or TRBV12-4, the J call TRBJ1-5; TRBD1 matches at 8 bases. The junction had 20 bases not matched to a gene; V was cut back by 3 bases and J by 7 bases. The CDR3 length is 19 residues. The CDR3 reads CASSFSTADREGGGQPQHF. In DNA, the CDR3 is TGTGCCAGCAGTTTCTCTACAGCGGACAGGGAAGGAGGTGGCCAGCCCCAGCATTTT.

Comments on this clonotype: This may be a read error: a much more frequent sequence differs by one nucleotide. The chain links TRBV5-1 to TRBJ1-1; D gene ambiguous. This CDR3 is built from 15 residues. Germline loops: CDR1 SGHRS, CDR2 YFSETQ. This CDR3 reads CASSHSGLENTDAFF. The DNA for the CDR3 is TGCGCCAGCAGCCACAGTGGGCTTGAAAACACTGACGCTTTCTTT.

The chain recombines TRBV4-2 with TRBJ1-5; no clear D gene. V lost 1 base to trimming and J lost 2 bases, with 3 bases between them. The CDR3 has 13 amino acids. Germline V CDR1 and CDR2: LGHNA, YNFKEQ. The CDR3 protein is CASSQAGNQPQHF. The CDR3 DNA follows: TGTGCCAGCAGCCAAGCAGGCAATCAGCCCCAGCATTTT.

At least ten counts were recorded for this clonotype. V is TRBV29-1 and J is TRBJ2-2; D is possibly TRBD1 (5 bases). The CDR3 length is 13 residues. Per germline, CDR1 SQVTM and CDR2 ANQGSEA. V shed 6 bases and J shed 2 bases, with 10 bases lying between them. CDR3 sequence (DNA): TGCAGCGTGGACACGGTTAACACCGGGGAGCTGTTTTTT. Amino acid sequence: CSVDTVNTGELFF.

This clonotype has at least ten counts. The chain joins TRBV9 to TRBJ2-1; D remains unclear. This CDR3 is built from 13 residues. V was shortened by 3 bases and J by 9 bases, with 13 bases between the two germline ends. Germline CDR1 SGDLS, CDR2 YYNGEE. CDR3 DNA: TGTGCCAGCAGCGAAGGAAGCTTCGGTGAGCAGTTCTTC. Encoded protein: CASSEGSFGEQFF.

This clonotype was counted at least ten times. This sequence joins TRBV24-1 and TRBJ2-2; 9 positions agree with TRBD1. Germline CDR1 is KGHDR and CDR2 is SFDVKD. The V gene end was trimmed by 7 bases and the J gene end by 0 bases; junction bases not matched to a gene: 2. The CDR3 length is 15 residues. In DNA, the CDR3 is TGTGCCACCAGAGACAGGGGGACGAACACCGGGGAGCTGTTTTTT. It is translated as CATRDRGTNTGELFF.

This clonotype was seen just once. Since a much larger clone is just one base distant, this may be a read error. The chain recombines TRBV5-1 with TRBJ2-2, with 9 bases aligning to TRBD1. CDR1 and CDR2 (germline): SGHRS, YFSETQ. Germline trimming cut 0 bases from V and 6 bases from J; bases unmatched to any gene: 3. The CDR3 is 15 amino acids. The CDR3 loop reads CASSLGDRAPGELFF. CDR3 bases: TGCGCCAGCAGCTTGGGGGACAGGGCCCCCGGGGAGCTGTTTTTT.

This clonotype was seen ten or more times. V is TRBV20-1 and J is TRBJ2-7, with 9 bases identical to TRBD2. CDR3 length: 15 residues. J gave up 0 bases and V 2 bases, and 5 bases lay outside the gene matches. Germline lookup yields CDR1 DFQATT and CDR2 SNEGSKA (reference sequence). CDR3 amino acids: CSARIAGANSYEQYF. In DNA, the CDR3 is TGCAGTGCTAGAATAGCGGGGGCTAACTCCTACGAGCAGTACTTC.

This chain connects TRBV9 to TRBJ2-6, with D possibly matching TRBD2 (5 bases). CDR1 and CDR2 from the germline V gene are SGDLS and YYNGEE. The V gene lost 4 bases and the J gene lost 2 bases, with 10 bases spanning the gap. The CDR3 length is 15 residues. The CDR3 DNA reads TGTGCCAGCAGCTTTCGGGAAACTGGGGCCAACGTCCTGACTTTC. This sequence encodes CASSFRETGANVLTF.

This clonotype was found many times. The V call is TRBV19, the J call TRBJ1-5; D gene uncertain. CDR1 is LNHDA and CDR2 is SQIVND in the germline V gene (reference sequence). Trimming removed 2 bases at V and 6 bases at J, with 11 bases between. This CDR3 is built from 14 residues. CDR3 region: CASSIRSGGQPQHF. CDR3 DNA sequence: TGTGCCAGTAGTATACGGTCCGGAGGTCAGCCCCAGCATTTT.

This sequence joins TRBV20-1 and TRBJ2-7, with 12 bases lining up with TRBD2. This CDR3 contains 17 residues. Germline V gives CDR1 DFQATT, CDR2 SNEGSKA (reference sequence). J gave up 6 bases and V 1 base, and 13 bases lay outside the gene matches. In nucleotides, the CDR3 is TGCAGTGCTAGAGGCGTGTCTCGGACTAGCGGGATTCGCGAGCAGTACTTC. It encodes CSARGVSRTSGIREQYF.

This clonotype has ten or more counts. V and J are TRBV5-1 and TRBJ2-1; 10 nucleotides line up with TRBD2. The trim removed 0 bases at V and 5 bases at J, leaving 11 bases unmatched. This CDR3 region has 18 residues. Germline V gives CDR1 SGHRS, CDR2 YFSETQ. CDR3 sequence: CASSLESRASGRNNEQFF. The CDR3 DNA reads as TGCGCCAGCAGCTTGGAATCTCGGGCTAGCGGGAGAAACAATGAGCAGTTCTTC.

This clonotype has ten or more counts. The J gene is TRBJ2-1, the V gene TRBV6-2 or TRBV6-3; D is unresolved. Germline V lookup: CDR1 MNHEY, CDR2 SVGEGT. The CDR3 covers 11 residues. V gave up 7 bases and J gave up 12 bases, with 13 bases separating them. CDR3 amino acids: CASKSYGTQFF. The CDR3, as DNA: TGTGCCAGCAAGTCATACGGAACGCAGTTCTTC.

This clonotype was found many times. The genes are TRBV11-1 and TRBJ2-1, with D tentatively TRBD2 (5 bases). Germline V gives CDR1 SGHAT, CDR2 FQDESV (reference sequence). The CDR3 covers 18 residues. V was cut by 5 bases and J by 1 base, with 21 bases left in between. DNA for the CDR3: TGTGCCAGCAGCCCCCTCGCGCCGGGGAGAATATCCTACAATGAGCAGTTCTTC. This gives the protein CASSPLAPGRISYNEQFF.

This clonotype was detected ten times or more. This CDR3 is CASSFLAGETQYF. Written as DNA, the CDR3 is TGCGCCAGCAGCTTTCTAGCGGGAGAGACGCAGTATTTT. V and J are TRBV5-1 and TRBJ2-3, with 10 bases fitting TRBD2. The CDR3 is made up of 13 amino acids. V was pared by 2 bases and J by 9 bases, with 3 bases of the junction left unmatched. The germline CDR1 and CDR2 sequences are SGHRS and YFSETQ.

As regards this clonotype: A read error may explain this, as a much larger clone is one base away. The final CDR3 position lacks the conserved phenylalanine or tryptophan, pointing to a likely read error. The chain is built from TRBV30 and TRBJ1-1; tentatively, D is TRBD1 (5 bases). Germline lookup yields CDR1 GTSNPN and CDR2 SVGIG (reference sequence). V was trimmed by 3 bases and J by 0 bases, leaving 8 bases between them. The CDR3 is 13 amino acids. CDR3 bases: TGTGCCTGGAGAACAGGCCTGAACACTGAAGCTTTCTTA. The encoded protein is CAWRTGLNTEAFL.

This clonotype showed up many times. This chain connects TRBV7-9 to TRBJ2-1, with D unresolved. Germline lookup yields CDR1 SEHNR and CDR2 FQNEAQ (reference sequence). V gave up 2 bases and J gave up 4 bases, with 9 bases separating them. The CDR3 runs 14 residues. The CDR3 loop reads CASSLFDGYNEQFF. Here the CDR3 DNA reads TGTGCCAGCAGCTTATTTGACGGGTACAATGAGCAGTTCTTC.

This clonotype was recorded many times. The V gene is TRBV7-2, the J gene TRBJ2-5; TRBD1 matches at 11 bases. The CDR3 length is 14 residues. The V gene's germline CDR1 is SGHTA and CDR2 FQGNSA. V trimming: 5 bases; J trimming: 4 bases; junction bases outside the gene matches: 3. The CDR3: CASSVDRGRETQYF. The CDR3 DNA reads TGTGCCAGCAGCGTGGACAGGGGGCGAGAGACCCAGTACTTC.

The CDR3 region is CASSSTESFLAFDPQYF. The CDR3 nucleotides read TGTGCCAGCAGCTCGACCGAGAGTTTCTTGGCTTTCGATCCGCAGTATTTT. The chain is built from TRBV7-9 and TRBJ2-3, with D hard to call. Per the germline V gene, CDR1 is SEHNR and CDR2 is FQNEAQ (reference sequence). The length of the CDR3 is 17 residues. With 4 bases removed from V and 10 bases from J, the gap between germline ends came to 27 bases.